The 16 T cell receptor beta chains below were found in one sample sequenced in a study of beta chain features in type 1 diabetes. The study's findings and limits: Moderate yet significant TCRB CDR3 shortening was seen in Type 1 diabetes patients in all four CD4+ subsets.

Investigators reverse transcribed all isolated RNA, so they sequenced expressed TCRB transcripts. Only in-frame clones appear in the TCRdb table, and some are missing; sequencing was by immunoSEQ multiplex PCR. The profile shows hundreds of thousands of clones, over 13% of them singletons. No antigen has been assigned to these receptors. Sequencing input: naive CD4+ T cells from blood. These receptors came from a man aged 18 to 29 with type 1 diabetes.

The chain couples TRBV29-1 to TRBJ1-4; no reliable D call. The germline CDR1 and CDR2 sequences are SQVTM and ANQGSEA. V was pared by 6 bases and J by 10 bases, with 21 bases between. This CDR3 is 14 amino acids long. The CDR3 here is CSVRKGPPSGKLFF. CDR3 DNA sequence: TGCAGCGTGCGTAAAGGGCCTCCATCGGGAAAACTGTTTTTT.

The V gene is TRBV30, the J gene TRBJ1-3; D is uncertain. V was pared by 1 base and J by 3 bases, with 4 bases between. Germline CDR1 is GTSNPN and CDR2 is SVGIG (reference sequence). The CDR3 runs to 12 residues. The CDR3 spells CAWSGIGNTIYF. The CDR3 bases are TGTGCCTGGAGTGGGATTGGAAACACCATATATTTT.

This clone was seen only a few times. The chain couples TRBV29-1 to TRBJ2-5, with D tentatively TRBD1 or TRBD2 (6 bases each). CDR1 and CDR2 from the germline V gene are SQVTM and ANQGSEA. V lost 6 bases and J 5 bases, leaving 19 bases between the germline ends. The CDR3 consists of 14 residues. CDR3 bases: TGCAGCGTGGGGGGCGCTACCCCTCGGGAGACCCAGTACTTC. It specifies CSVGGATPRETQYF.

This clone was seen only a few times. Other DNA sequences from this sample encode an identical CDR3 as well. The CDR3 nucleotides are TGCAGTGCTCAACGAGAGACCCAGTACTTC. It codes for CSAQRETQYF. The rearrangement links TRBV20-1 to TRBJ2-5, with no clear D. Trimming cost V 5 bases and J 4 bases, with 5 bases left between them. The length of the CDR3 is 10 residues. Germline V gene sequence: CDR1 DFQATT, CDR2 SNEGSKA (reference sequence).

V gene TRBV6-5 combines with J gene TRBJ2-3; tentative D call: TRBD2 (6 bases). Trimming left V 6 bases short and J 0 bases short, with 10 bases between. The CDR3 is made up of 14 amino acids. Germline loops: CDR1 MNHEY, CDR2 SVGAGI. The CDR3 sequence is CASRPGLSTDTQYF. CDR3 sequence (DNA): TGTGCCAGCAGACCCGGACTAAGCACAGATACGCAGTATTTT.

The rearrangement joins TRBV19 to TRBJ2-1; unclear D gene. Between the trimmed V and J ends, which lost 5 bases and 8 bases, there was a span of 10 bases. The CDR3 has 12 amino acids. CDR1 and CDR2 from the germline V gene are LNHDA and SQIVND (reference sequence). The CDR3 sequence: CASSRTGHEQFF. CDR3 sequence (DNA): TGTGCCAGTAGTCGCACCGGGCATGAGCAGTTCTTC.

The V call is TRBV2, the J call TRBJ2-7; no clear D. Trimming removed 6 bases from V and 2 bases from J, with 20 bases in between. Germline V CDR1 and CDR2: SNHLY, FYNNEI. The CDR3 length is 16 residues. This CDR3 reads CASRSGPLGSPYEQYF. CDR3 nucleotide sequence: TGTGCCAGCAGGAGTGGGCCATTAGGTTCACCCTACGAGCAGTACTTC.

The chain couples TRBV7-2 to TRBJ2-1; 10 bases fit TRBD2. The germline gives CDR1 SGHTA, CDR2 FQGNSA. V dropped 3 bases and J dropped 5; count of bases not matched to a gene: 1. This CDR3 region has 14 residues. The CDR3 loop reads CASSLTSGHNEQFF. CDR3 DNA sequence: TGTGCCAGCAGCTTGACTAGCGGGCACAATGAGCAGTTCTTC.

This clone was seen only once. The V and J genes are TRBV18 and TRBJ2-5, with 12 bases fitting TRBD1. The CDR3 sequence is 16 residues long. Germline-derived CDR1 and CDR2 are KGHSH and LQKENI. J lost 4 bases, V lost 2 bases, and 5 bases had no gene match. The CDR3 is CASSPKGQGAGETQYF. Here the CDR3 DNA reads TGTGCCAGCTCACCAAAGGGACAGGGGGCTGGAGAGACCCAGTACTTC.

This clone was recorded only once. V usage is TRBV4-1 and J usage is TRBJ2-5; a possible D gene is TRBD1 (6 bases). The CDR3 covers 17 residues. Looked up from germline, CDR1 is MGHRA and CDR2 is YSYEKL. Trimming took 0 bases from V and 4 from J, leaving 18 bases between them. The CDR3: CASSQDRAAGAGETQYF. The CDR3 DNA reads TGCGCCAGCAGCCAAGATCGGGCGGCAGGGGCAGGAGAGACCCAGTACTTC.

This clone was counted a few times. This rearrangement joins TRBV28 to TRBJ2-1; tentatively, D is TRBD2 (6 bases). Germline CDR1 reads MDHEN; CDR2 reads SYDVKM. This CDR3 comprises 17 residues. V was clipped by 2 bases and J by 7 bases, with 21 bases between them. In DNA, the CDR3 is TGTGCCAGCAGTTTAATCTCTGGTGCTAGCGAGATAAATGAGCAGTTCTTC. Translating gives CASSLISGASEINEQFF. The full variable domain, rest sourced from reference TRBV28 and TRBJ2-1, is DVKVTQSSRYLVKRTGEKVFLECVQDMDHENMFWYRQDPGLGLRLIYFSYDVKMKEKGDIPEGYSVSREKKERFSLILESASTNQTSMYLCASSLISGASEINEQFFGPGTRLTVL.

The genes are TRBV7-2 and TRBJ2-1; maybe TRBD1 (6 bases). This CDR3 has 17 amino acids. Germline V gene sequence: CDR1 SGHTA, CDR2 FQGNSA. V lost 0 bases and J 0 bases, leaving 12 bases between the germline ends. In DNA form, the CDR3 reads TGTGCCAGCAGCTTAGCAAGCAGGGGTAACTCCTACAATGAGCAGTTCTTC. Protein: CASSLASRGNSYNEQFF.

This clone was seen a few times. The chain couples TRBV7-3 to TRBJ2-5, with unresolved D. The CDR3 has 14 amino acids. Germline CDR1 is SGHTA and CDR2 is FQGTGA. V was pared by 5 bases and J by 5 bases, with 15 bases between. The CDR3 loop reads CASSPGSPGETQYF. CDR3 nucleotide sequence: TGTGCCAGCAGCCCCGGGTCCCCCGGCGAGACCCAGTACTTC.

The chain employs TRBV6-5 and TRBJ1-1; D is unresolved. Per the germline V gene, CDR1 is MNHEY and CDR2 is SVGAGI. Trimming took 2 bases from V and 2 from J, leaving 9 bases between them. This CDR3 has 14 amino acids. This CDR3 is CASSYMAANTEAFF. For the CDR3, the DNA is TGTGCCAGCAGTTACATGGCAGCTAACACTGAAGCTTTCTTT.

This clone was recorded a few times. V and J are TRBV7-3 and TRBJ2-4; 10 positions agree with TRBD1. Germline assignment: CDR1 SGHTA and CDR2 FQGTGA. This CDR3 is built from 14 residues. With V trimmed by 2 bases and J by 7 bases, 2 bases remained unmatched. This chain's CDR3 is CASSLVGQGNIQYF. The CDR3 DNA follows: TGTGCCAGCAGCTTAGTGGGACAGGGGAACATTCAGTACTTC.

This clone was found a few times. The chain combines TRBV7-9 with TRBJ2-2; 8 positions match TRBD2. The V gene's germline CDR1 is SEHNR and CDR2 FQNEAQ (reference sequence). J was trimmed by 4 bases and V by 6 bases; bases with no gene match: 10. The CDR3 is 16 amino acids. CDR3 coding DNA: TGTGCCAGCAGGTATTTTAGCGGGACGGCCACCGGGGAGCTGTTTTTT. The encoded protein is CASRYFSGTATGELFF.